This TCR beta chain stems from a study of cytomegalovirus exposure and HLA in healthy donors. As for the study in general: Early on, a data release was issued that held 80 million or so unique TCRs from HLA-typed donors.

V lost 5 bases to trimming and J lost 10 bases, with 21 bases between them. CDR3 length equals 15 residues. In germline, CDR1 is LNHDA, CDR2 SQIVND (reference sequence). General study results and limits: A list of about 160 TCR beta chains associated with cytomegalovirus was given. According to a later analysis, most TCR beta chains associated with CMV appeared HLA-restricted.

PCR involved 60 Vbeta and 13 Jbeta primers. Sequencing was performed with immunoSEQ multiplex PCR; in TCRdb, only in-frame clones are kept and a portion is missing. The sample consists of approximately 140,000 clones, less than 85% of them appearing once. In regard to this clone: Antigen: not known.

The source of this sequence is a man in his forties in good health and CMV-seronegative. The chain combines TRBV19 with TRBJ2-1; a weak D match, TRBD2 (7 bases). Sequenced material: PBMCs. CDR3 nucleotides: TGTGCCAGTAGTTTAGGCGGGGGCGGGTTCGGGGAGCAGTTCTTC. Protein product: CASSLGGGGFGEQFF.